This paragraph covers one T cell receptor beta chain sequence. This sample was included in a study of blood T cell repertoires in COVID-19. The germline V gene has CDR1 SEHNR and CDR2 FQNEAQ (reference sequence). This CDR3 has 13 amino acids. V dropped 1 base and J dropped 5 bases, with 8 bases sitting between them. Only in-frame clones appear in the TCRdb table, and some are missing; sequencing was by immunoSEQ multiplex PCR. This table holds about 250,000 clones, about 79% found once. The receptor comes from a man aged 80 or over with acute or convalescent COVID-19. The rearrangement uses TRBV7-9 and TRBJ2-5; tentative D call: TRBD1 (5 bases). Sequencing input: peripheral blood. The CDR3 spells CASSLGGQETQYF. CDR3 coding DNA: TGTGCCAGCAGCTTAGGGGGCCAGGAGACCCAGTACTTC.